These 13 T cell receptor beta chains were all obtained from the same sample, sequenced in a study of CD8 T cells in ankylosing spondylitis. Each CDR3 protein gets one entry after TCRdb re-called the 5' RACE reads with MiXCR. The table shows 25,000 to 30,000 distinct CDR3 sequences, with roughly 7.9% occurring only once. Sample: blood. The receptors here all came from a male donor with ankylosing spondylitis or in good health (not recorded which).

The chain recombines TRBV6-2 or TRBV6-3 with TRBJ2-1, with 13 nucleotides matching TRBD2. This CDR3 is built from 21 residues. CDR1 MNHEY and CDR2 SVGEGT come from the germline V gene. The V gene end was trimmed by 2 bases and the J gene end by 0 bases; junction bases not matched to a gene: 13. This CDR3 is CASSYGLTSGGGLSSYNEQFF. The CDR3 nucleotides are TGTGCCAGCAGTTACGGGCTAACTAGCGGGGGGGGATTAAGCTCCTACAATGAGCAGTTCTTC.

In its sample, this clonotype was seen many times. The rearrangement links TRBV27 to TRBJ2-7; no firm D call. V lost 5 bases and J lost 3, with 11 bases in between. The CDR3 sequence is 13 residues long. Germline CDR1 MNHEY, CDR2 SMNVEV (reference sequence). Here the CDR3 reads CASSPRALYEQYF. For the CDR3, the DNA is TGTGCCAGCAGTCCTAGGGCCCTCTACGAGCAGTACTTC.

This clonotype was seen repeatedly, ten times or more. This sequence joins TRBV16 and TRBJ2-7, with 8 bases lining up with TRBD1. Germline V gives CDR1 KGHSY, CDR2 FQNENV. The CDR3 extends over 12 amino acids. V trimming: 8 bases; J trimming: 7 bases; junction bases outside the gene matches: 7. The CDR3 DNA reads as TGTGCCAGCGGGACAGGCTTGGGAGAGCAGTACTTC. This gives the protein CASGTGLGEQYF.

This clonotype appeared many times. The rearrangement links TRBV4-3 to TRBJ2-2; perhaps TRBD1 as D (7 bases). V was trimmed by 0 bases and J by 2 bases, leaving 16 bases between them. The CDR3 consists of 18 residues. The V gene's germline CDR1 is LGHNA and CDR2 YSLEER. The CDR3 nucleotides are TGCGCCAGCAGCCAAGATCTGGTCAGGGGGGTCAACACCGGGGAGCTGTTTTTT. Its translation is CASSQDLVRGVNTGELFF.

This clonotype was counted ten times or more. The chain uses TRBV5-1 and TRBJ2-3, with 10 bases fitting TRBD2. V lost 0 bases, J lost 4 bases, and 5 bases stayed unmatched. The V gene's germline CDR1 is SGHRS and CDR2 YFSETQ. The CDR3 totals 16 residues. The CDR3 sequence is CASSLASGSLADTQYF. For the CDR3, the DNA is TGCGCCAGCAGCTTGGCTAGCGGGAGTTTGGCAGATACGCAGTATTTT.

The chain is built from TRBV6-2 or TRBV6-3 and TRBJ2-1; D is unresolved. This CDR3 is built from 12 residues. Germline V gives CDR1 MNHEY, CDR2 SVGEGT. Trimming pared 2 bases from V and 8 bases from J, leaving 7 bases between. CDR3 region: CASSYGVDEQFF. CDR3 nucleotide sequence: TGTGCCAGCAGTTACGGGGTAGATGAGCAGTTCTTC.

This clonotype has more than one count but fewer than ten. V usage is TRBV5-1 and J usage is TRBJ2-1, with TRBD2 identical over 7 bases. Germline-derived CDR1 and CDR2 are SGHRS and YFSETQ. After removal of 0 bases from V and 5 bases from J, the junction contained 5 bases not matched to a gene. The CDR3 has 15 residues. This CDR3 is CASSLVASGDNEQFF. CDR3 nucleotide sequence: TGCGCCAGCAGCTTGGTAGCCAGCGGGGACAATGAGCAGTTCTTC.

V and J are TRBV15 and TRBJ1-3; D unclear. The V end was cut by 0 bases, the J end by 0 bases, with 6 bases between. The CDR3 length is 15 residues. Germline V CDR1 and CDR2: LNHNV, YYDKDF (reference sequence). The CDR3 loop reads CATSRDRGSGNTIYF. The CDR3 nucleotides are TGTGCCACCAGCAGAGATCGAGGCTCTGGAAACACCATATATTTT.

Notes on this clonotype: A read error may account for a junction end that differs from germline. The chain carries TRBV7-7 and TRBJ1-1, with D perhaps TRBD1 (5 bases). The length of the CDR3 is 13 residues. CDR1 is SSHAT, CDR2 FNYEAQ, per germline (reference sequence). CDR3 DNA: TGTGCTAGCAGCTTAGACAGTAACACTGAAGCTTTCTTT. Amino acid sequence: CASSLDSNTEAFF.

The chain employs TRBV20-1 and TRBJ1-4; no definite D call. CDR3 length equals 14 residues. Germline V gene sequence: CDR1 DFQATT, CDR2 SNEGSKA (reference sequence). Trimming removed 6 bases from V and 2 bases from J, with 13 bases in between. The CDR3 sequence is CSASYGRTNEKLFF. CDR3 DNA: TGCAGTGCAAGCTACGGGCGTACTAATGAAAAACTGTTTTTT.

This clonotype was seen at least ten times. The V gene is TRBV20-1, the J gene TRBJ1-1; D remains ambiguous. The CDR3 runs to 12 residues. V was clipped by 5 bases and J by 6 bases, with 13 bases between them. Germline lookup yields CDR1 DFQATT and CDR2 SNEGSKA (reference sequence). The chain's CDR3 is CSAVTDDAEAFF. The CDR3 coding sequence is TGCAGTGCTGTCACAGACGACGCTGAAGCTTTCTTT.

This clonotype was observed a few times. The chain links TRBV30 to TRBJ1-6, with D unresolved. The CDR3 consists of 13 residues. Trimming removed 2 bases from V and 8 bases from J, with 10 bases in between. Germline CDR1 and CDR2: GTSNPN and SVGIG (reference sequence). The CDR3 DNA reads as TGTGCCTGGAGTACACAGCCAGATTCACCCCTCCACTTT. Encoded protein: CAWSTQPDSPLHF.

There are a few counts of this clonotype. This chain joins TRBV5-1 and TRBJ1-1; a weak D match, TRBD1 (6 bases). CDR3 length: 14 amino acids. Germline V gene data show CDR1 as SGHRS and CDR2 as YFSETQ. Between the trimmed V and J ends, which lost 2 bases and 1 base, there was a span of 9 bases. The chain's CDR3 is CASSLGGPNTEAFF. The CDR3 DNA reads TGCGCCAGCAGCTTAGGGGGGCCGAACACTGAAGCTTTCTTT.